This paragraph covers one T cell receptor (beta chain) sequence. The CDR3 covers 15 residues. V was pared by 0 bases and J by 6 bases, with 7 bases of the junction left unmatched. Germline CDR1 is LGHNA and CDR2 is YSLEER. The entry originates in a study of blood T cell repertoires in COVID-19. Profiling relied on immunoSEQ multiplex PCR, and the TCRdb table lists in-frame clones only, not all of them. The table includes tens of thousands of clones, approximately 85% detected once. The receptor was isolated from a human donor in a cohort sampled during active COVID-19. Input material: peripheral blood. The gene calls are TRBV4-3 and TRBJ2-5; 7 nucleotides align to TRBD1. DNA of the CDR3: TGCGCCAGCAGCCAAGAATTTGGACAGGCGAAGACCCAGTACTTC. Translation gives CASSQEFGQAKTQYF.